These 15 T cell receptor beta chains were sequenced from one sample in a study of OX40 agonist ivuxolimab in advanced cancers. Profiled with immunoSEQ multiplex PCR; TCRdb holds only in-frame clones, not every one. The sample has 70,000 to 95,000 clones; approximately 94% are singletons. The sequenced sample was CD4+ or CD8+ T cells sorted from blood, obtained in a trial of the OX40 agonist ivuxolimab. Receptors were obtained from an adult with an advanced solid tumor such as melanoma, head and neck, liver or kidney cancer.

The genes are TRBV28 and TRBJ2-1; D tentatively reads TRBD1 or TRBD2 (5 bases each). With 6 bases removed from V and 6 bases from J, the gap between germline ends came to 15 bases. Germline V gene data show CDR1 as MDHEN and CDR2 as SYDVKM. The CDR3 sequence is 14 residues long. This CDR3 reads CASSPGAGSNEQFF. The CDR3 coding sequence is TGTGCCAGCAGCCCCGGGGCAGGCTCCAATGAGCAGTTCTTC.

A single count supports this clone. The rearrangement joins TRBV16 to TRBJ2-1; 8 bases are a match to TRBD1. This CDR3 spans 13 amino acids. V was clipped by 5 bases and J by 7 bases; unmatched bases: 4. Per germline, CDR1 KGHSY and CDR2 FQNENV. This chain's CDR3 is CASSWTGLNEQFF. The CDR3 DNA sequence: TGTGCCAGCAGCTGGACAGGGCTGAATGAGCAGTTCTTC.

This chain joins TRBV6-6 and TRBJ2-5, with D perhaps matching TRBD2 (7 bases). V was cut by 6 bases and J by 5 bases, with 16 bases left in between. The CDR3 is made up of 14 amino acids. Germline V lookup: CDR1 MNHNY, CDR2 SVGAGI (reference sequence). CDR3 protein: CASSLYGGRETQYF. CDR3 nucleotide sequence: TGTGCCAGCAGCCTTTACGGGGGGCGGGAGACCCAGTACTTC.

The chain recombines TRBV5-3 with TRBJ2-7, with 11 nucleotides matching TRBD2. TRBV5-3 is given ORF status, its function remaining uncertain. The CDR3 spans 16 residues. V shed 3 bases and J 0 bases; nucleotides not matched to a gene: 5. CDR3 bases: TGTGCCAGAAGCTCGAGGACTAGCGGGTCCTCCTACGAGCAGTACTTC. Encoded protein: CARSSRTSGSSYEQYF.

The chain joins TRBV5-5 to TRBJ2-7, with 7 positions matching TRBD1. The CDR3 covers 16 residues. After removal of 4 bases from V and 3 bases from J, the junction contained 13 bases not matched to a gene. Looked up from germline, CDR1 is SGHKS and CDR2 is YYEKEE (reference sequence). The CDR3 is CASSQPETGKIYEQYF. DNA for the CDR3: TGTGCCAGCAGCCAGCCGGAGACAGGGAAAATCTACGAGCAGTACTTC.

The chain uses TRBV10-3 and TRBJ1-2; D might be TRBD1 (6 bases). Trimming took off 6 bases at V and 5 bases at J, with 10 bases between the two ends. This CDR3 is built from 12 residues. Germline loops: CDR1 ENHRY, CDR2 SYGVKD. The CDR3 DNA reads TGTGCCATCAGGGACAGCGAGTATGGCTACACCTTC. It yields the protein CAIRDSEYGYTF.

The genes are TRBV9 and TRBJ2-1; 12 nucleotides align to TRBD2. The CDR3 is made up of 17 amino acids. V dropped 4 bases and J dropped 4; count of bases not matched to a gene: 9. The V gene's germline CDR1 is SGDLS and CDR2 YYNGEE. The CDR3 nucleotides are TGTGCCAGCAGCATTGGGACTAGCGGGTTACGGTACAATGAGCAGTTCTTC. Translation gives CASSIGTSGLRYNEQFF.

The CDR3 here is CASSQEGLASYEQYF. DNA for the CDR3: TGCGCCAGCAGCCAAGAGGGACTAGCTAGCTACGAGCAGTACTTC. The chain joins TRBV4-3 to TRBJ2-7; 9 bases match TRBD2. The CDR3 spans 15 residues. Germline CDR1 and CDR2: LGHNA and YSLEER. The V gene end was trimmed by 0 bases and the J gene end by 3 bases; junction bases not matched to a gene: 3.

V is TRBV6-5 and J is TRBJ2-7, with D unclear. V was pared by 4 bases and J by 0 bases, with 10 bases between. The CDR3 contains 14 residues. Germline V gene data show CDR1 as MNHEY and CDR2 as SVGAGI. CDR3 DNA sequence: TGTGCCAGCAGTTCTCTAGACTTCTCCTACGAGCAGTACTTC. Its protein product is CASSSLDFSYEQYF.

The rearrangement joins TRBV7-6 to TRBJ2-2, with D tentatively TRBD1 or TRBD2 (5 bases each). The germline V and J ends were trimmed by 5 bases and 3 bases, with 13 bases remaining between them. Germline V gene sequence: CDR1 SGHVS, CDR2 FNYEAQ. CDR3 length: 15 residues. The CDR3 is CASSARVGDTGELFF. In nucleotides, the CDR3 is TGTGCCAGCAGCGCCAGGGTCGGGGACACCGGGGAGCTGTTTTTT.

In DNA, the CDR3 is TGTGCCAGCAGTTTGAAACCCGGGGGATACGAGCAGTACTTC. It specifies CASSLKPGGYEQYF. This chain links TRBV27 with TRBJ2-7; possibly TRBD2 for D (6 bases). The CDR3 is made up of 14 amino acids. The germline V gene has CDR1 MNHEY and CDR2 SMNVEV (reference sequence). The V gene lost 3 bases and the J gene lost 4 bases, with 13 bases spanning the gap.

The rearrangement links TRBV5-1 to TRBJ1-1; D is unclear. The ends were cut back, 0 bases at V and 0 bases at J, with 9 bases in the middle. Germline V gene data show CDR1 as SGHRS and CDR2 as YFSETQ. The CDR3 sequence is 15 residues long. The CDR3 region is CASSLDRELNTEAFF. CDR3 bases: TGCGCCAGCAGCTTGGACCGGGAACTGAACACTGAAGCTTTCTTT.

V gene TRBV18 combines with J gene TRBJ2-3; D call uncertain. Trimming pared 6 bases from V and 2 bases from J, leaving 6 bases between. Germline V lookup: CDR1 KGHSH, CDR2 LQKENI. The CDR3 extends over 12 amino acids. The DNA of the CDR3 is TGTGCCAGCTCGTCGGCCACAGATACGCAGTATTTT. Its protein is CASSSATDTQYF.

The J gene is TRBJ1-2, the V gene TRBV7-3; maybe TRBD1 (6 bases). Trimming cost V 0 bases and J 7 bases, with 9 bases left between them. Germline V gives CDR1 SGHTA, CDR2 FQGTGA. This CDR3 has 13 residues. The CDR3 protein is CASSLTGGSGYTF. The CDR3 DNA reads TGTGCCAGCAGCTTAACGGGGGGCTCTGGCTACACCTTC.

The V call is TRBV2, the J call TRBJ1-5, with 9 bases identical to TRBD1. Germline V CDR1 and CDR2: SNHLY, FYNNEI. V gave up 6 bases and J gave up 3 bases; unmatched junction bases: 9. The length of the CDR3 is 16 residues. The CDR3 loop reads CASSGIGQGNNQPQHF. Here the CDR3 DNA reads TGTGCCAGCAGCGGAATAGGACAGGGGAACAATCAGCCCCAGCATTTT.